This paragraph covers one T cell receptor (beta chain) sequence. The V end lost 0 bases, the J end lost 7 bases, and 12 bases lay between the germline ends. The CDR3 has 14 amino acids. The germline V gene has CDR1 LGHDT and CDR2 YNNKEL (reference sequence). These data originate in a study of blood T cell repertoires in COVID-19. Study-level information: Sources were T cells, B-cell-depleted T cells, or PBMCs; the material itself was cDNA or gDNA.

Authors' analysis steps: Estimation of nucleated cell counts was performed using reference gene primer amplification. TCRdb's copy holds only in-frame clones and misses some; the assay was immunoSEQ multiplex PCR. V, J and clone size were drawn from that table, and D and trimming were deduced from the DNA. This sample has over 65,000 clones, with over 85% found just once. What was sequenced was peripheral blood. The TCR originated in a human donor in a cohort sampled during active COVID-19. This chain links TRBV3-1 (or the pseudogene TRBV3-2) with TRBJ2-5; tentative D call: TRBD2 (6 bases). CDR3 region: CASSQEWGVGTQYF. The CDR3 DNA sequence: TGTGCCAGCAGCCAAGAATGGGGGGTTGGGACCCAGTACTTC.